This passage covers 16 T cell receptor beta chains from one sample sequenced in a study of T-cell memory formation after mild COVID-19. In TCRdb, the 5' RACE reads were re-called with MiXCR into one record per CDR3 protein. The table includes under 600,000 distinct CDR3 sequences, less than 25% detected once. The sample was PBMCs or a T cell subset sorted from them (not recorded which). The receptors were sampled from an adult woman who had mild COVID-19 (a few samples of this study predate the infection). Cell type and time point are not known.

The chain joins TRBV9 to TRBJ2-1, with D perhaps TRBD2 (5 bases). The germline V gene has CDR1 SGDLS and CDR2 YYNGEE. The CDR3 runs 14 residues. Trimming took 0 bases from V and 7 from J, leaving 11 bases between them. CDR3 sequence (DNA): TGTGCCAGCAGCGTAGACGCCCGGGAAAATGAGCAGTTCTTC. Amino acids: CASSVDARENEQFF.

The CDR3 nucleotides are TGTGCCAGCTCAACCGAGGGAAATGAGCAGTTCTTC. Amino acid sequence: CASSTEGNEQFF. This rearrangement joins TRBV18 to TRBJ2-1, with D tentatively TRBD2 (5 bases). CDR3 length: 12 residues. V was clipped by 5 bases and J by 7 bases, with 9 bases between them. Looked up from germline, CDR1 is KGHSH and CDR2 is LQKENI.

Only a few counts were recorded for this clonotype. CDR3 nucleotide sequence: TGCGCCAGCAGCCGGACAGGGACCGGGGCCAACGTCCTGACTTTC. Translated: CASSRTGTGANVLTF. The genes are TRBV5-1 and TRBJ2-6, with 8 bases aligning to TRBD1. Trimming cost V 4 bases and J 4 bases; bases outside gene matches: 4. Germline V gene data show CDR1 as SGHRS and CDR2 as YFSETQ. The CDR3 has 15 amino acids.

This clonotype was recorded a few times. The rearrangement joins TRBV14 to TRBJ2-1; no firm D call. Germline V gene sequence: CDR1 SGHDN, CDR2 FVKESK. The V gene lost 6 bases and the J gene lost 0 bases, with 9 bases spanning the gap. The CDR3 totals 14 residues. The CDR3 protein is CASSPSSSYNEQFF. The DNA for the CDR3 is TGTGCCAGCAGTCCCTCCAGCTCCTACAATGAGCAGTTCTTC.

The genes are TRBV12-3 or TRBV12-4 and TRBJ1-1, with a weak D call TRBD1 (5 bases). The CDR3 runs 11 residues. Trimming removed 8 bases at V and 11 bases at J, with 15 bases between. The CDR3 loop is CASEGGRGAFF. DNA of the CDR3: TGTGCCAGCGAGGGAGGGCGGGGGGCTTTCTTT.

This clonotype was observed a handful of times. The chain has TRBV10-3 and TRBJ2-5, with D uncertain. Germline loops: CDR1 ENHRY, CDR2 SYGVKD. Trimming removed 6 bases at V and 4 bases at J, with 18 bases between. The CDR3 runs to 15 residues. The CDR3 spells CAISSKEGLGETQYF. CDR3 DNA: TGTGCCATCAGCTCCAAGGAAGGGTTGGGAGAGACCCAGTACTTC.

This chain connects TRBV15 to TRBJ2-3; D is undetermined. The CDR3 covers 16 residues. Germline V gene data show CDR1 as LNHNV and CDR2 as YYDKDF (reference sequence). Trimming shortened V by 0 bases and J by 2 bases, and 12 bases separated the two germline ends. This chain's CDR3 is CATSRDYPRSTDTQYF. In DNA form, the CDR3 reads TGTGCCACCAGCAGAGATTACCCCAGGTCCACAGATACGCAGTATTTT.

The chain joins TRBV19 to TRBJ2-7; D gene uncertain. From germline, CDR1 is LNHDA and CDR2 SQIVND (reference sequence). This CDR3 is built from 13 residues. The V end was cut by 3 bases, the J end by 4 bases, with 10 bases between. Here the CDR3 reads CASSIGGVYEQYF. For the CDR3, the DNA is TGTGCCAGTAGTATTGGTGGGGTTTACGAGCAGTACTTC.

The V gene is TRBV5-5, the J gene TRBJ2-7, with 12 bases aligning to TRBD2. The CDR3 sequence is 15 residues long. V dropped 4 bases and J dropped 2; count of bases not matched to a gene: 4. CDR1 is SGHKS, CDR2 YYEKEE, per germline (reference sequence). This CDR3 reads CASSRTSGGTYEQYF. The CDR3 bases are TGTGCCAGCAGCCGAACTAGCGGGGGGACCTACGAGCAGTACTTC.

This clonotype was observed once. A read error may explain this, as a much larger clone is one base away. The chain is built from TRBV5-5 and TRBJ2-6; TRBD2 might be the D (7 bases). In germline, CDR1 is SGHKS, CDR2 YYEKEE (reference sequence). The CDR3 covers 14 residues. Written as DNA, the CDR3 is TGTGCCAGCACCATTTCTCGGGGGGCCAAAGTCCTGACTTTC. It encodes CASTISRGAKVLTF.

The chain links TRBV5-1 to TRBJ1-1, with 8 bases matching TRBD1. This CDR3 comprises 16 residues. Trimming removed 4 bases from V and 2 bases from J; junction bases left unmatched: 10. From germline, CDR1 is SGHRS and CDR2 YFSETQ. The CDR3 loop reads CASSAETGAFNTEAFF. The CDR3 nucleotides are TGCGCCAGCAGCGCAGAGACAGGGGCCTTTAACACTGAAGCTTTCTTT.

The gene calls are TRBV3-1 and TRBJ1-2; D perhaps matches TRBD1 (5 bases). The germline V gene has CDR1 LGHDT and CDR2 YNNKEL (reference sequence). V was trimmed by 3 bases and J by 3 bases, leaving 8 bases between them. This CDR3 is 13 amino acids long. As DNA, the CDR3 is TGTGCCAGCAGCCACGGGGGATACTATGGCTACACCTTC. The encoded protein is CASSHGGYYGYTF.

The chain carries TRBV5-4 and TRBJ2-1, with TRBD1 identical over 10 bases. Trimming at V came to 0 bases and at J to 0 bases, leaving 0 bases not matched to a gene. The CDR3 length is 16 residues. Germline V gives CDR1 SGHNT, CDR2 YYREEE (reference sequence). The CDR3 region has the DNA TGTGCCAGCAGCTTGGGGACAGGGGGCTCCTACAATGAGCAGTTCTTC. Residues: CASSLGTGGSYNEQFF.

The chain is built from TRBV3-1 and TRBJ2-5; possibly TRBD1 for D (6 bases). Germline CDR1 and CDR2: LGHDT and YNNKEL (reference sequence). Trimming left V 2 bases short and J 5 bases short, with 9 bases between. This CDR3 spans 13 amino acids. As DNA, the CDR3 is TGTGCCAGCAGCCAAAGGGGGTTGGAGACCCAGTACTTC. Its translation: CASSQRGLETQYF.

This clonotype showed up just a few times. The chain couples TRBV4-3 to TRBJ2-4, with D perhaps matching TRBD2 (5 bases). This CDR3 contains 14 residues. Germline loops: CDR1 LGHNA, CDR2 YSLEER. Trimming shortened V by 4 bases and J by 8 bases, and 15 bases separated the two germline ends. CDR3 sequence (DNA): TGCGCCAGCAGCCCCTCTTTCGGGGTCGACATTCAGTACTTC. It is translated as CASSPSFGVDIQYF.

This chain connects TRBV12-3 or TRBV12-4 to TRBJ2-5; D unresolved. The CDR3 sequence is 11 residues long. The V end lost 8 bases, the J end lost 5 bases, and 9 bases lay between the germline ends. CDR3 amino acids: CASALLETQYF. CDR3 DNA: TGTGCCAGCGCCCTACTTGAGACCCAGTACTTC.